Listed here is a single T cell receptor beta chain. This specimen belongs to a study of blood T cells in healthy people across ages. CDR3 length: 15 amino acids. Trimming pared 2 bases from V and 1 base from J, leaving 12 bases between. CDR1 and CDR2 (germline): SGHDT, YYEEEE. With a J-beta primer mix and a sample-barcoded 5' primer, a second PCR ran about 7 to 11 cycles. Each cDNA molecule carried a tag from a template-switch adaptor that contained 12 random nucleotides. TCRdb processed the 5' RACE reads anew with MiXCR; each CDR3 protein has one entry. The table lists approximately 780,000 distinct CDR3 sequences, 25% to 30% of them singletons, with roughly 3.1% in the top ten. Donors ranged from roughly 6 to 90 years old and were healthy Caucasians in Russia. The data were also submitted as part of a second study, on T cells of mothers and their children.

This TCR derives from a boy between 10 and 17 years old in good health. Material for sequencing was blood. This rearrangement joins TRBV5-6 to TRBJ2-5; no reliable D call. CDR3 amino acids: CASSLWLNAQETQYF. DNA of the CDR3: TGTGCCAGCAGCTTATGGCTAAACGCCCAAGAGACCCAGTACTTC.